The 32 T cell receptor beta chains below were found in one sample sequenced in a study of T cell changes during pregnancy in multiple sclerosis. Data came from immunoSEQ multiplex PCR; TCRdb stores just in-frame clones and leaves some out. The sample shows tens of thousands of clones, roughly 92% of them seen only once. Sequencing was performed on CD4+ T cells from peripheral blood mononuclear cells, taken in the third trimester of pregnancy. Receptor source: a female donor with multiple sclerosis, enrolled in a pregnancy study.

The chain combines TRBV5-1 with TRBJ2-1; a weak D match, TRBD1 (5 bases). The germline V gene encodes CDR1 SGHRS and CDR2 YFSETQ. V was cut by 0 bases and J by 2 bases, with 6 bases left in between. CDR3 length: 14 amino acids. In nucleotides, the CDR3 is TGCGCCAGCAGCTTGGGACAGACCTACAATGAGCAGTTCTTC. Translation: CASSLGQTYNEQFF.

V gene TRBV5-1 combines with J gene TRBJ2-1; TRBD2 aligns across 8 bases. V dropped 4 bases and J dropped 7; count of bases not matched to a gene: 10. The CDR3 covers 15 residues. Germline lookup yields CDR1 SGHRS and CDR2 YFSETQ. In DNA form, the CDR3 reads TGCGCCAGCAGCGACGGGACTAGTGGTACAAATGAGCAGTTCTTC. It translates to CASSDGTSGTNEQFF.

This chain connects TRBV18 to TRBJ2-5; the match to TRBD2 covers 11 bases. J was trimmed by 5 bases and V by 6 bases; bases with no gene match: 5. This CDR3 has 14 amino acids. Germline V gene lookup returns CDR1 KGHSH and CDR2 LQKENI. Here the CDR3 reads CASSQTSGTETQYF. CDR3 in DNA: TGTGCCAGCTCCCAGACTAGCGGGACGGAGACCCAGTACTTC.

This clone was seen a single time. CDR3 DNA: TGTGCCAGTAGTTTGAACGGAGGGATGTCTGAAGCTTTCTTT. It codes for CASSLNGGMSEAFF. J is TRBJ1-1 and V is TRBV19; D unresolved. The CDR3 sequence is 14 residues long. Germline CDR1 reads LNHDA; CDR2 reads SQIVND (reference sequence). With 5 bases removed from V and 6 bases from J, the gap between germline ends came to 16 bases.

The genes are TRBV27 and TRBJ1-1; 7 nucleotides align to TRBD1. Unmatched junction bases numbered 6, after V lost 4 bases and J lost 1 base. Germline V gene data show CDR1 as MNHEY and CDR2 as SMNVEV (reference sequence). The CDR3 is 15 amino acids. The CDR3 sequence is CASSSHRGGNTEAFF. CDR3 sequence (DNA): TGTGCCAGCAGTTCTCACAGGGGAGGGAACACTGAAGCTTTCTTT.

The rearrangement uses TRBV29-1 and TRBJ1-4; no reliable D call. Trimming took off 7 bases at V and 7 bases at J, with 10 bases between the two ends. Germline loops: CDR1 SQVTM, CDR2 ANQGSEA. The CDR3 is 11 residues long. The CDR3 reads CSAEGGEKLFF. The CDR3 DNA follows: TGCAGCGCAGAGGGAGGTGAAAAACTGTTTTTT.

V usage is TRBV7-2 and J usage is TRBJ2-7; D is ambiguous. This CDR3 is built from 14 residues. Germline V gene data show CDR1 as SGHTA and CDR2 as FQGNSA. V gave up 3 bases and J gave up 3 bases, with 12 bases separating them. Here the CDR3 reads CASSLFLTGYEQYF. DNA of the CDR3: TGTGCCAGCAGCTTGTTTCTTACTGGCTACGAGCAGTACTTC. The whole variable domain, remainder taken from reference TRBV7-2 and TRBJ2-7, is GAGVSQSPSNKVTEKGKDVELRCDPISGHTALYWYRQSLGQGLEFLIYFQGNSAPDKSGLPSDRFSAERTGGSVSTLTIQRTQQEDSAVYLCASSLFLTGYEQYFGPGTRLTVT.

The rearrangement links TRBV2 to TRBJ2-1; 8 bases map to TRBD2. The CDR3 is made up of 14 amino acids. With 9 bases clipped from V and 7 bases from J, the junction kept 11 bases outside the gene matches. Germline V lookup: CDR1 SNHLY, CDR2 FYNNEI. In DNA, the CDR3 is TGTGCCAGTGGGGGGACTAGTGGTCTTAATGAGCAGTTCTTC. Its protein product is CASGGTSGLNEQFF.

The chain is built from TRBV9 and TRBJ1-3; weak D call: TRBD1 (6 bases). The germline V and J ends were trimmed by 4 bases and 0 bases, with 14 bases remaining between them. The CDR3 extends over 16 amino acids. Germline V lookup: CDR1 SGDLS, CDR2 YYNGEE. This chain's CDR3 is CASSRGGQSSGNTIYF. CDR3 DNA sequence: TGTGCCAGCAGCCGGGGGGGCCAGAGCTCTGGAAACACCATATATTTT.

The genes are TRBV28 and TRBJ2-4, with a tentative D call TRBD2 (6 bases). Looked up from germline, CDR1 is MDHEN and CDR2 is SYDVKM. The CDR3 is 16 amino acids. Trimming took 2 bases from V and 9 from J, leaving 20 bases between them. In nucleotides, the CDR3 is TGTGCCAGCAGTTTAGGTCCGGCAGGGCGGGAAAGCATTCAGTACTTC. It is translated as CASSLGPAGRESIQYF.

The J gene is TRBJ2-5, the V gene TRBV29-1, with 7 bases that match TRBD1. The CDR3 runs to 14 residues. V lost 3 bases, J lost 3 bases, and 7 bases stayed unmatched. Germline values: CDR1 SQVTM, CDR2 ANQGSEA. The CDR3 coding sequence is TGCAGCGTTGAGGGACAGCCAGCTGAAGAGACCCAGTACTTC. It codes for CSVEGQPAEETQYF.

V and J are TRBV5-1 and TRBJ1-1; 9 bases fit TRBD1. Germline values: CDR1 SGHRS, CDR2 YFSETQ. Losses at the gene ends were 3 bases for V and 7 bases for J; bases not matched to a gene: 10. This CDR3 contains 15 residues. CDR3 protein: CASSSGDRDVLEAFF. The CDR3 DNA reads TGCGCCAGCAGCTCGGGGGACAGGGATGTTCTTGAAGCTTTCTTT. The whole variable domain, filled in from reference TRBV5-1 and TRBJ1-1, reads KAGVTQTPRYLIKTRGQQVTLSCSPISGHRSVSWYQQTPGQGLQFLFEYFSETQRNKGNFPGRFSGRQFSNSRSEMNVSTLELGDSALYLCASSSGDRDVLEAFFGQGTRLTVV.

V gene TRBV11-3 combines with J gene TRBJ2-1, with no clear D. V lost 1 base and J 6 bases, leaving 13 bases between the germline ends. The germline gives CDR1 SGHNT, CDR2 YENEEA. This CDR3 is 15 amino acids long. CDR3 protein: CASSLGVPGRNEQFF. DNA for the CDR3: TGTGCCAGCAGCTTAGGGGTTCCGGGTCGCAATGAGCAGTTCTTC.

The rearrangement links TRBV28 to TRBJ1-2, with 9 bases that match TRBD1. Trimming at V came to 6 bases and at J to 8 bases, leaving 7 bases not matched to a gene. Germline CDR1 is MDHEN and CDR2 is SYDVKM. The CDR3 is made up of 13 amino acids. The CDR3 here is CASRTGGAEGYTF. CDR3 DNA: TGTGCCAGCAGGACAGGGGGAGCGGAAGGCTACACCTTC.

The chain has TRBV19 and TRBJ2-5; no reliable D call. V shed 5 bases and J shed 1 base, with 14 bases lying between them. CDR1 and CDR2 from the germline V gene are LNHDA and SQIVND (reference sequence). The CDR3 runs to 15 residues. DNA of the CDR3: TGTGCCAGTAGTTATGCCGGAGCGACCCAAGAGACCCAGTACTTC. This codes for CASSYAGATQETQYF.

The V call is TRBV19, the J call TRBJ1-4; no definite D call. Germline V gene data show CDR1 as LNHDA and CDR2 as SQIVND (reference sequence). V lost 5 bases and J 7 bases, leaving 11 bases between the germline ends. The CDR3 is 13 amino acids. This chain's CDR3 is CASSPEWSEKLFF. The DNA of the CDR3 is TGTGCCAGTAGTCCCGAATGGAGTGAAAAACTGTTTTTT.

This rearrangement joins TRBV7-2 to TRBJ2-2, with 10 nucleotides matching TRBD2. The CDR3 runs 16 residues. From germline, CDR1 is SGHTA and CDR2 FQGNSA. Trimming took 5 bases from V and 0 from J; bases not matched to a gene: 3. The CDR3 sequence: CASSQTSGANTGELFF. The DNA of the CDR3 is TGTGCCAGCAGCCAAACTAGCGGGGCGAACACCGGGGAGCTGTTTTTT.

The chain combines TRBV5-1 with TRBJ2-3; TRBD2 agrees at 9 bases. CDR1 SGHRS and CDR2 YFSETQ come from the germline V gene. V lost 4 bases to trimming and J lost 6 bases; unmatched junction nucleotides: 9. This CDR3 contains 15 residues. Written as DNA, the CDR3 is TGCGCCAGCAGCGCCTACCTAGCGGGAACCGATACGCAGTATTTT. It yields the protein CASSAYLAGTDTQYF.

This chain connects TRBV14 to TRBJ2-7; D might be TRBD2 (6 bases). Germline V gives CDR1 SGHDN, CDR2 FVKESK. Between the trimmed V and J ends, which lost 5 bases and 5 bases, there was a span of 16 bases. This CDR3 contains 14 residues. The CDR3 sequence: CASSARLGADEQYF. CDR3 coding DNA: TGTGCCAGCAGCGCCCGACTAGGGGCGGACGAGCAGTACTTC.

The rearrangement joins TRBV9 to TRBJ2-7; weak D call: TRBD2 (5 bases). The CDR3 spans 13 residues. Germline V CDR1 and CDR2: SGDLS, YYNGEE. Trimming left V 0 bases short and J 6 bases short, with 10 bases between. CDR3 residues: CASSVGLASEQYF. The CDR3 region has the DNA TGTGCCAGCAGCGTAGGCCTAGCCTCCGAGCAGTACTTC. The entire variable domain, with the rest obtained from reference TRBV9 and TRBJ2-7, is as follows: DSGVTQTPKHLITATGQRVTLRCSPRSGDLSVYWYQQSLDQGLQFLIQYYNGEERAKGNILERFSAQQFPDLHSELNLSSLELGDSALYFCASSVGLASEQYFGPGTRLTVT.

The sample holds one count of this clone. This chain joins TRBV6-6 and TRBJ2-1; 7 nucleotides agree with TRBD2. Germline CDR1 MNHNY, CDR2 SVGAGI (reference sequence). CDR3 length: 14 amino acids. The V and J ends lost 4 bases and 9 bases, in that order; junction bases with no gene match: 9. The CDR3 coding sequence is TGTGCCAGCAGTTTCGGAACTAGCGCTCGTGAGCAGTTCTTC. This sequence encodes CASSFGTSAREQFF.

This chain joins TRBV6-5 and TRBJ1-2; 7 nucleotides agree with TRBD1. Germline CDR1 reads MNHEY; CDR2 reads SVGAGI. This CDR3 has 15 amino acids. V shed 6 bases, J shed 3 bases, and the junction held 10 bases outside the gene matches. DNA of the CDR3: TGTGCCAGCAGACACTCACAGGGGAATGACTATGGCTACACCTTC. Translated: CASRHSQGNDYGYTF.

The chain recombines TRBV5-4 with TRBJ2-7; 11 bases fit TRBD2. With 5 bases clipped from V and 1 base from J, the junction kept 8 bases outside the gene matches. The length of the CDR3 is 16 residues. Germline loops: CDR1 SGHNT, CDR2 YYREEE (reference sequence). In nucleotides, the CDR3 is TGTGCCAGCAGTCCAGGGGTAGCGGGAGGGTCCTACGAGCAGTACTTC. Its protein is CASSPGVAGGSYEQYF. The whole variable domain, filled in from reference TRBV5-4 and TRBJ2-7, reads ETGVTQSPTHLIKTRGQQVTLRCSSQSGHNTVSWYQQALGQGPQFIFQYYREEENGRGNFPPRFSGLQFPNYSSELNVNALELDDSALYLCASSPGVAGGSYEQYFGPGTRLTVT.

The chain joins TRBV19 to TRBJ2-5; 11 bases match TRBD1. The germline V gene has CDR1 LNHDA and CDR2 SQIVND (reference sequence). CDR3 length equals 15 residues. V lost 5 bases, J lost 1 base, and 3 bases stayed unmatched. The CDR3 bases are TGTGCCAGTAGTCGGACAGGGGGCCTCCAAGAGACCCAGTACTTC. Its translation: CASSRTGGLQETQYF.

Only one count was recorded for this clone. The V and J genes are TRBV19 and TRBJ2-3, with TRBD1 matching 10 bases. The V and J ends lost 3 bases and 5 bases, in that order; junction bases with no gene match: 5. In germline, CDR1 is LNHDA, CDR2 SQIVND (reference sequence). The CDR3 is 15 residues long. The CDR3, as DNA: TGTGCCAGTAGTATGACAGGGGGCCTCCTAGATACGCAGTATTTT. It yields the protein CASSMTGGLLDTQYF.

This sequence joins TRBV5-4 and TRBJ2-7; 8 nucleotides agree with TRBD2. After removal of 4 bases from V and 8 bases from J, the junction contained 17 bases not matched to a gene. The CDR3 spans 16 residues. Germline CDR1 and CDR2: SGHNT and YYREEE (reference sequence). The CDR3 loop is CASSPGGLADPWQQYF. The CDR3, as DNA: TGTGCCAGCAGCCCGGGGGGGCTAGCGGACCCCTGGCAGCAGTACTTC.

The chain couples TRBV28 to TRBJ2-1, with 7 bases matching TRBD1. The CDR3 sequence is 15 residues long. Germline V gives CDR1 MDHEN, CDR2 SYDVKM. The V gene end was trimmed by 4 bases and the J gene end by 3 bases; junction bases not matched to a gene: 6. The CDR3 nucleotides are TGTGCCAGCAGTTCCCTCAGACAGGGCTACAATGAGCAGTTCTTC. It encodes CASSSLRQGYNEQFF.

The gene calls are TRBV27 and TRBJ1-1; D gene uncertain. With 7 bases removed from V and 1 base from J, the gap between germline ends came to 13 bases. The germline V gene encodes CDR1 MNHEY and CDR2 SMNVEV (reference sequence). The CDR3 length is 14 residues. The CDR3 DNA follows: TGTGCCAGCACCGCGTCGATAAAGAACACTGAAGCTTTCTTT. Encoded protein: CASTASIKNTEAFF.

The chain couples TRBV18 to TRBJ1-5; no clear D gene. V was clipped by 3 bases and J by 10 bases, with 10 bases between them. This CDR3 is 12 amino acids long. Germline V lookup: CDR1 KGHSH, CDR2 LQKENI. DNA of the CDR3: TGTGCCAGCTCACCCGGGGTGTCACCCCAGCATTTT. It translates to CASSPGVSPQHF.

CDR3 amino acids: CASSSLLETQYF. CDR3 nucleotides: TGTGCCAGCAGCTCCCTCCTAGAGACCCAGTACTTC. The chain is built from TRBV7-9 and TRBJ2-5; D is unresolved. The germline gives CDR1 SEHNR, CDR2 FQNEAQ (reference sequence). The CDR3 has 12 amino acids. The V end lost 4 bases, the J end lost 4 bases, and 7 bases lay between the germline ends.

The chain carries TRBV30 and TRBJ2-3; 15 positions agree with TRBD2. The CDR3 sequence is 19 residues long. Germline trimming cut 1 base from V and 1 base from J; bases unmatched to any gene: 9. Germline V gene lookup returns CDR1 GTSNPN and CDR2 SVGIG (reference sequence). The CDR3 DNA reads TGTGCCTGGAGTGGGACTAGCGGGAGGGCCGATTTAGGCACAGATACGCAGTATTTT. Translated: CAWSGTSGRADLGTDTQYF.

A single count supports this clone. The chain carries TRBV19 and TRBJ1-5; D unclear. Germline values: CDR1 LNHDA, CDR2 SQIVND (reference sequence). The CDR3 runs 17 residues. V lost 3 bases and J lost 0, with 15 bases in between. The CDR3: CASSIWEGAISNQPQHF. The DNA of the CDR3 is TGTGCCAGTAGTATCTGGGAGGGCGCGATTAGCAATCAGCCCCAGCATTTT.